This T cell receptor (beta chain) was retrieved from a study of OX40 agonist ivuxolimab in advanced cancers. Germline CDR1 SGDLS, CDR2 YYNGEE. The J segment lost 7 bases and the V segment lost 3 bases, leaving 7 bases of the junction unmatched. The CDR3 consists of 14 residues. Only in-frame clones appear in the TCRdb table, and some are missing; sequencing was by immunoSEQ multiplex PCR. The sample yields around 76,000 clones, roughly 78% seen once. This clone occurred once. The sample was CD4+ or CD8+ T cells sorted from blood, taken in a trial of the OX40 agonist ivuxolimab. V gene TRBV9 combines with J gene TRBJ1-2, with 9 bases fitting TRBD1. The TCR originated in an adult with an advanced solid tumor such as melanoma, head and neck, liver or kidney cancer. CDR3 coding DNA: TGTGCCAGCAGCGCGCGGGACAGGGTGATTGGCTACACCTTC. Translated, it gives CASSARDRVIGYTF. The variable domain in full, completed from reference TRBV9 and TRBJ1-2, reads DSGVTQTPKHLITATGQRVTLRCSPRSGDLSVYWYQQSLDQGLQFLIQYYNGEERAKGNILERFSAQQFPDLHSELNLSSLELGDSALYFCASSARDRVIGYTFGSGTRLTVV.